This TCR beta chain was observed in a study of T-cell memory formation after mild COVID-19. Amplification by 5'RACE using constant-segment primers produced TCR alpha and TCR beta cDNA libraries that carried sample barcodes and UMIs. MiXCR, run by TCRdb on the 5' RACE reads, gives a single entry per CDR3 protein. The sample shows roughly 380,000 distinct CDR3 sequences, 25% to 30% of them seen only once. The CDR3 length is 13 residues. The V end lost 4 bases, the J end lost 3 bases, and 10 bases lay between the germline ends. CDR1 and CDR2 (germline): KGHSH, LQKENI. The receptor's source is an adult woman who had mild COVID-19 (a few samples of this study predate the infection). Cell type and time point are not known. The V and J genes are TRBV18 and TRBJ2-7, with TRBD1 as a possible D gene (6 bases). The sample taken for sequencing was PBMCs or a T cell subset sorted from them (not recorded which). The CDR3 nucleotides read TGTGCCAGCTCACGGGACACATTCTACGAGCAGTACTTC. Its protein product is CASSRDTFYEQYF.